The T cell receptor beta chain under discussion was sequenced for a study of metastatic and nonmetastatic thyroid tumors. Study outcomes and limitations: Relative to benign nodules, malignant thyroid tumors were reportedly characterized by significantly elevated TCR beta diversity in blood and tumor.

Among the patients, none had received any treatment before thyroid surgery. As processed by the authors: The study built a papillary thyroid cancer distant-metastasis classifier from CDR3 differences across clinicopathological groups. TCRdb reanalyzed the PCR reads with MiXCR. These V and J calls originate from TCRdb's pipeline instead of the authors' own analysis. The sample consists of about 23,000 clones, roughly 25% of them appearing once. By its share, this clone is medium-sized (0.01 to 0.1%). Its antigen remains unknown. This CDR3 region has 11 residues. The germline V and J ends were trimmed by 10 bases and 4 bases, with 11 bases remaining between them. Looked up from germline, CDR1 is MNHNS and CDR2 is SASEGT.

The sequenced sample was tumor tissue. The clonotype comes from a male donor with papillary thyroid cancer or a benign thyroid nodule (not recorded which). Some clones in this sample may be carry-over from other donors' samples. The chain joins TRBV6-1 to TRBJ2-7; D gene uncertain. The CDR3 DNA is TGTGCCACCAAAGGTAGTTACGAGCAGTACTTC. Residues: CATKGSYEQYF.